The 20 T cell receptor beta chains listed next were all sequenced from one sample in a study of blood T cell repertoires in COVID-19. Clones were sequenced by immunoSEQ multiplex PCR, and TCRdb holds only the in-frame ones, with some missing. The sample yields over 150,000 clones, roughly 91% seen once. Sequenced material: peripheral blood. The origin of the receptors is a man between 18 and 29 years old with acute or convalescent COVID-19.

In its sample, this clone was seen once. The chain links TRBV5-5 to TRBJ2-3; a possible D gene is TRBD1 (5 bases). Trimming stripped 7 bases from V and 1 base from J, with 13 bases between. The CDR3 contains 14 residues. Germline V gene lookup returns CDR1 SGHKS and CDR2 YYEKEE (reference sequence). CDR3 residues: CASLGQWGTDTQYF. The DNA for the CDR3 is TGTGCCAGCCTGGGGCAATGGGGCACAGATACGCAGTATTTT.

This clone was detected once. The chain recombines TRBV30 with TRBJ2-7; 8 bases align to TRBD1. CDR1 and CDR2 (germline): GTSNPN, SVGIG (reference sequence). The CDR3 has 13 residues. Trimming at V came to 5 bases and at J to 4 bases, leaving 7 bases not matched to a gene. The CDR3 loop reads CAWAPGGAYEQYF. The DNA for the CDR3 is TGTGCCTGGGCCCCAGGGGGCGCATACGAGCAGTACTTC.

A few counts support this clone. Different DNA sequences within this sample yield the same CDR3. The rearrangement uses TRBV7-9 and TRBJ1-5; no firm D call. Trimming pared 1 base from V and 7 bases from J, leaving 8 bases between. The length of the CDR3 is 13 residues. Germline CDR1 is SEHNR and CDR2 is FQNEAQ (reference sequence). The CDR3, as DNA: TGTGCCAGCAGCTTAGAGGGAGGACAGCCCCAGCATTTT. Translating it yields CASSLEGGQPQHF.

The sample holds one count of this clone. The rearrangement joins TRBV6-4 to TRBJ2-1, with D tentatively TRBD1 (5 bases). This CDR3 has 14 residues. Germline lookup yields CDR1 MRHNA and CDR2 SNTAGT. Trimming took 1 base from V and 5 from J, leaving 9 bases between them. Here the CDR3 reads CASSDYLGDNEQFF. The CDR3 nucleotides read TGTGCCAGCAGTGACTATCTAGGGGACAATGAGCAGTTCTTC.

This clone was detected only once. V is TRBV11-2 and J is TRBJ1-3; TRBD1 agrees at 10 bases. With 3 bases clipped from V and 5 bases from J, the junction kept 10 bases outside the gene matches. The CDR3 runs to 17 residues. Per germline, CDR1 SGHAT and CDR2 FQNNGV. CDR3 protein: CASSLGQGLISRNTIYF. In nucleotides, the CDR3 is TGTGCCAGCAGCTTGGGACAGGGGTTAATCAGCAGAAACACCATATATTTT.

The CDR3 DNA follows: TGTGCCAGTAGTAGCGGGTTTGGGAACTACGAGCAGTACTTC. This sequence encodes CASSSGFGNYEQYF. The chain carries TRBV19 and TRBJ2-7; tentatively, D is TRBD2 (5 bases). This CDR3 contains 14 residues. Per germline, CDR1 LNHDA and CDR2 SQIVND (reference sequence). Trimming stripped 4 bases from V and 3 bases from J, with 13 bases between.

The J gene is TRBJ2-1, the V gene TRBV15; the match to TRBD2 covers 8 bases. This CDR3 has 15 residues. Germline values: CDR1 LNHNV, CDR2 YYDKDF (reference sequence). V shed 5 bases, J shed 3 bases, and the junction held 6 bases outside the gene matches. CDR3 amino acids: CATSHEGTSYNEQFF. CDR3 nucleotide sequence: TGTGCCACCAGCCACGAAGGGACTAGCTACAATGAGCAGTTCTTC.

The CDR3 coding sequence is TGTGCCAGCAGCCATAGCGGGGGGGCCGGATATGAGCAGTTCTTC. Its protein is CASSHSGGAGYEQFF. This sequence joins TRBV3-1 (or the pseudogene TRBV3-2) and TRBJ2-1; 11 positions match TRBD2. The CDR3 is 15 amino acids. CDR1 is LGHDT and CDR2 is YNNKEL in the germline V gene (reference sequence). V lost 3 bases to trimming and J lost 8 bases; unmatched junction nucleotides: 6.

This rearrangement joins TRBV11-2 to TRBJ2-3; D might be TRBD2 (6 bases). Germline V gene data show CDR1 as SGHAT and CDR2 as FQNNGV. The V end lost 4 bases, the J end lost 1 base, and 21 bases lay between the germline ends. This CDR3 spans 18 amino acids. The CDR3 protein is CASSSSWGAGFGTDTQYF. The CDR3 region has the DNA TGTGCCAGCAGCTCCAGCTGGGGTGCGGGGTTCGGCACAGATACGCAGTATTTT.

The chain recombines TRBV9 with TRBJ2-2, with D perhaps TRBD2 (6 bases). The CDR3 covers 14 residues. V lost 3 bases and J 3 bases, leaving 9 bases between the germline ends. Germline V lookup: CDR1 SGDLS, CDR2 YYNGEE. The CDR3 loop is CASSARLDTGELFF. The CDR3 nucleotides are TGTGCCAGCAGCGCAAGACTAGACACCGGGGAGCTGTTTTTT.

This chain joins TRBV30 and TRBJ1-5, with TRBD1 identical over 7 bases. V lost 1 base to trimming and J lost 6 bases; unmatched junction nucleotides: 9. Germline CDR1 is GTSNPN and CDR2 is SVGIG (reference sequence). The CDR3 contains 15 residues. CDR3 DNA: TGTGCCTGGAGTGAAGGTGTCCCAGGGGGTCAGCCCCAGCATTTT. Translating it yields CAWSEGVPGGQPQHF.

The CDR3 spells CASSRQASYGYTF. CDR3 DNA: TGTGCCAGCAGTCGACAGGCTTCCTATGGCTACACCTTC. This chain uses TRBV2 with TRBJ1-2, with a possible D match to TRBD1 (6 bases). V dropped 5 bases and J dropped 4 bases, with 11 bases sitting between them. Per germline, CDR1 SNHLY and CDR2 FYNNEI. CDR3 length: 13 residues.

CDR3 in DNA: TGCGCCAGCAGCTTAGATACTCAGGGCCCCTACACTGAAGCTTTCTTT. It codes for CASSLDTQGPYTEAFF. The chain couples TRBV5-1 to TRBJ1-1; tentative D call: TRBD1 (5 bases). The CDR3 runs to 16 residues. Deletions cut 2 bases from V and 3 bases from J, with 17 bases between. Germline V CDR1 and CDR2: SGHRS, YFSETQ.

This chain uses TRBV24-1 with TRBJ2-7; 10 bases line up with TRBD1. Looked up from germline, CDR1 is KGHDR and CDR2 is SFDVKD. This CDR3 comprises 15 residues. Unmatched junction bases numbered 17, after V lost 12 bases and J lost 7 bases. Here the CDR3 reads CAPLHRGQGVGEQYF. CDR3 DNA sequence: TGTGCCCCTTTACACCGAGGACAGGGGGTGGGAGAGCAGTACTTC.

This clone was picked up one time. The V call is TRBV7-8, the J call TRBJ1-1, with D possibly being TRBD1 (6 bases). CDR1 is SGHVS, CDR2 FQNEAQ, per germline. The CDR3 sequence is 16 residues long. The V and J ends lost 1 base and 3 bases respectively, with 15 bases between them. The CDR3 bases are TGTGCCAGCAGCTTAGGGGGGGGCAGGGTTGACACTGAAGCTTTCTTT. Amino acids: CASSLGGGRVDTEAFF.

The J gene is TRBJ2-3, the V gene TRBV29-1; D gene unclear. Between the trimmed V and J ends, which lost 1 base and 1 base, there was a span of 6 bases. Germline V lookup: CDR1 SQVTM, CDR2 ANQGSEA. CDR3 length equals 13 residues. Here the CDR3 reads CSVEASRTDTQYF. The CDR3 nucleotides read TGCAGCGTTGAAGCGTCCCGCACAGATACGCAGTATTTT.

The rearrangement joins TRBV15 to TRBJ1-4, with 8 bases identical to TRBD1. J lost 7 bases, V lost 3 bases, and 7 bases had no gene match. Germline V lookup: CDR1 LNHNV, CDR2 YYDKDF (reference sequence). The length of the CDR3 is 15 residues. CDR3 sequence (DNA): TGTGCCACCAGCAGCTCCAGGGGGCGCGGTGAAAAACTGTTTTTT. It yields the protein CATSSSRGRGEKLFF.

The chain has TRBV28 and TRBJ2-5; 9 nucleotides agree with TRBD1. This CDR3 is 16 amino acids long. Germline V gene sequence: CDR1 MDHEN, CDR2 SYDVKM. J was trimmed by 2 bases and V by 2 bases; bases with no gene match: 6. CDR3 sequence: CASSLLGTGFQETQYF. CDR3 DNA sequence: TGTGCCAGCAGTTTACTCGGGACAGGGTTTCAAGAGACCCAGTACTTC.

The J gene is TRBJ1-5, the V gene TRBV27; D ambiguous. CDR3 length equals 13 residues. Per germline, CDR1 MNHEY and CDR2 SMNVEV (reference sequence). Trimming shortened V by 0 bases and J by 7 bases, and 7 bases separated the two germline ends. The CDR3 loop is CASSLSRLQPQHF. The CDR3 bases are TGTGCCAGCAGTTTATCTCGGTTGCAGCCCCAGCATTTT.

V and J are TRBV5-1 and TRBJ1-6; tentatively, D is TRBD1 (6 bases). The length of the CDR3 is 15 residues. Germline lookup yields CDR1 SGHRS and CDR2 YFSETQ. Trimming cost V 4 bases and J 5 bases, with 13 bases left between them. The CDR3 nucleotides read TGCGCCAGCAGCCTGCAGGGGACGGATAATTCACCCCTCCACTTT. It codes for CASSLQGTDNSPLHF.